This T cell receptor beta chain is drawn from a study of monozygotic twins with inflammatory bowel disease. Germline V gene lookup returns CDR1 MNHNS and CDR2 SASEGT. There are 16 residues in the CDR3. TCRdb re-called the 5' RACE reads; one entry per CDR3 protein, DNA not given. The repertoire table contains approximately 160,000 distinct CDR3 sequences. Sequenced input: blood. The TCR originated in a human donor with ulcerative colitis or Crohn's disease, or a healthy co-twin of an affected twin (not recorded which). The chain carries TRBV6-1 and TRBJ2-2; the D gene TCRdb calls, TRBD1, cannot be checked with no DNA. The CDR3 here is CASSPSRQDYTGELFF.